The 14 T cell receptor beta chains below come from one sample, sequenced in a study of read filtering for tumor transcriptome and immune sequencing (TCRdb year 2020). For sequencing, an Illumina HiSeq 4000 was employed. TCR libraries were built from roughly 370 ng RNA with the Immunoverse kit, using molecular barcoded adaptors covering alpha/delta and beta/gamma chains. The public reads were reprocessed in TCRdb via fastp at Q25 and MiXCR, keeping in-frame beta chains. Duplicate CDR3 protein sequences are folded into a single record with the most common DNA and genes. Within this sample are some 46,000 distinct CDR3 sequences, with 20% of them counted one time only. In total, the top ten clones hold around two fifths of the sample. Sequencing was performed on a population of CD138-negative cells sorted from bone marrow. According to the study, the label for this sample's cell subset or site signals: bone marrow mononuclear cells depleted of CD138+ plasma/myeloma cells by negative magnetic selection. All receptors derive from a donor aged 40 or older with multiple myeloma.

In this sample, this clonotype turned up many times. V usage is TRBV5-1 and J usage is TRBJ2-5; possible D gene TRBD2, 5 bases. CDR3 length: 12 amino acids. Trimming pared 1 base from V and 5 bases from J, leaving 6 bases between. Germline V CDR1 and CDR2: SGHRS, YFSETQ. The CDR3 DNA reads TGCGCCAGCAGCTTGACTAGTGAGACCCAGTACTTC. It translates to CASSLTSETQYF.

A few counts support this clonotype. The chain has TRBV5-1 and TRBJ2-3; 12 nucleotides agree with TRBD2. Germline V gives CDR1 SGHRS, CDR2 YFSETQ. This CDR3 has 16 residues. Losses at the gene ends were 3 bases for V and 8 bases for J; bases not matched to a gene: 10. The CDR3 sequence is CASSSTSGSLRGTQYF. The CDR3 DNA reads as TGCGCCAGCAGCTCGACTAGCGGGAGCCTCCGGGGTACGCAGTATTTT.

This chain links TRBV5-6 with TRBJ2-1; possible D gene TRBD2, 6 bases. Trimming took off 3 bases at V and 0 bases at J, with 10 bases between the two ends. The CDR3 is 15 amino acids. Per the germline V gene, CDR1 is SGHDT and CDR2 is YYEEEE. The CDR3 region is CASSSLARSYNEQFF. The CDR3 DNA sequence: TGTGCCAGCAGCTCTCTAGCGCGCTCCTACAATGAGCAGTTCTTC.

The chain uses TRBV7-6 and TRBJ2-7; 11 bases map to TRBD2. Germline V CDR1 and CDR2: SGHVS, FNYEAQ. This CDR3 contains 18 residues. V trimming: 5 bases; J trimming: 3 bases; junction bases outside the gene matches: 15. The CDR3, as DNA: TGTGCCAGCAGCCGCTTAGCGGGGGGGGGGAGAGGGGTCTACGAGCAGTACTTC. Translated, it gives CASSRLAGGGRGVYEQYF.

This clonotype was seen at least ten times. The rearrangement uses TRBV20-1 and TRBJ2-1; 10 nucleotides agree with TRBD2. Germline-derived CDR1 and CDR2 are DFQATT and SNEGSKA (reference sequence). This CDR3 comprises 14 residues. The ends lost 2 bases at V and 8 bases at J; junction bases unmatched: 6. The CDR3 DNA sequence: TGCAGTGCTAGATCTAGCGGGAGTGGTTATGAGCAGTTCTTC. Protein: CSARSSGSGYEQFF.

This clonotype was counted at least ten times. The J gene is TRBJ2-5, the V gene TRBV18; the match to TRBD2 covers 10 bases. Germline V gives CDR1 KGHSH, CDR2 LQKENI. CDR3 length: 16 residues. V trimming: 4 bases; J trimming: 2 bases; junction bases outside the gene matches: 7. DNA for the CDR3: TGTGCCAGCTCACACACTAGCGGGATTTATCAAGAGACCCAGTACTTC. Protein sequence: CASSHTSGIYQETQYF.

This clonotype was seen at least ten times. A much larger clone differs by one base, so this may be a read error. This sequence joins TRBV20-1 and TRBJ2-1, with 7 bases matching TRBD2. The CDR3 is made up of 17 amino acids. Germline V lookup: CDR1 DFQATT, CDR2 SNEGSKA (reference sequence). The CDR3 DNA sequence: TGCGGTGCTAGAGATCATGGGGTAGCGGGCGGCTACAATGAGCAGTTCTTC. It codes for CGARDHGVAGGYNEQFF.

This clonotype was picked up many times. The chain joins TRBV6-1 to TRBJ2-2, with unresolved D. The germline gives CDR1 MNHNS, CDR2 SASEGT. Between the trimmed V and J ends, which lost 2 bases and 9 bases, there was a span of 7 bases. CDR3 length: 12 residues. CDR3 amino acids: CASSEISRELFF. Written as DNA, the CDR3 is TGTGCCAGCAGTGAAATTAGTAGGGAGCTGTTTTTT.

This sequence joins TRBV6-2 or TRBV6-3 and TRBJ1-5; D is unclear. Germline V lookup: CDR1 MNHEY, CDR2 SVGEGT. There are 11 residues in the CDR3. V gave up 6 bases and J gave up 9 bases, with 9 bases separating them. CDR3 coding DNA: TGTGCCAGCAGCCACGGTGGGCCCCAGCATTTT. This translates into CASSHGGPQHF.

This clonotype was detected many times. DNA of the CDR3: TGTGCCAGCTCACATGACAGAAACACTGAAGCTTTCTTT. This translates into CASSHDRNTEAFF. The J gene is TRBJ1-1, the V gene TRBV18, with a weak D call TRBD1 (5 bases). CDR3 length: 13 residues. From germline, CDR1 is KGHSH and CDR2 LQKENI. The V end lost 4 bases, the J end lost 2 bases, and 8 bases lay between the germline ends. The variable domain in full, with the rest retrieved from reference TRBV18 and TRBJ1-1, is NAGVMQNPRHLVRRRGQEARLRCSPMKGHSHVYWYRQLPEEGLKFMVYLQKENIIDESGMPKERFSAEFPKEGPSILRIQQVVRGDSAAYFCASSHDRNTEAFFGQGTRLTVV.

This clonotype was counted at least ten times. The chain's CDR3 is CASSRDSHLSNEQFF. The CDR3 DNA sequence: TGTGCCAGTAGTAGGGACAGCCATCTATCGAATGAGCAGTTCTTC. The chain has TRBV19 and TRBJ2-1; 7 positions match TRBD1. The CDR3 totals 15 residues. CDR1 is LNHDA, CDR2 SQIVND, per germline (reference sequence). J gave up 7 bases and V 4 bases, and 10 bases lay outside the gene matches.

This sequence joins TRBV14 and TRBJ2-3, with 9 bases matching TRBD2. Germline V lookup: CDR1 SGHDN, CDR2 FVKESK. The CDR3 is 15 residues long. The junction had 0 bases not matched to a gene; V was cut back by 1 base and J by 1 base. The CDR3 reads CASSQGTSGTDTQYF. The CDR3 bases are TGTGCCAGCAGCCAAGGGACTAGCGGCACAGATACGCAGTATTTT.

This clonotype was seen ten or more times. The CDR3, as DNA: TGCGCCAGCAGCTTGGTAGTGGGGGGCCCGGGGGTCACTGAAGCTTTCTTT. Its translation: CASSLVVGGPGVTEAFF. V is TRBV5-1 and J is TRBJ1-1; D perhaps matches TRBD1 (6 bases). The CDR3 spans 17 residues. Germline CDR1 SGHRS, CDR2 YFSETQ. V lost 0 bases, J lost 4 bases, and 19 bases lay in between.

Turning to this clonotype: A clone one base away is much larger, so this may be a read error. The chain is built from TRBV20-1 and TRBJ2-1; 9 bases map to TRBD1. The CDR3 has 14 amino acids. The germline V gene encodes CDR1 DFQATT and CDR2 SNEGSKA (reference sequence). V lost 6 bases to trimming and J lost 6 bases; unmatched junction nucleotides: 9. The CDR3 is CSAIPGQGSNEQFF. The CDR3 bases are TGCAGTGCCATCCCGGGACAGGGAAGCAATGAGCAGTTCTTC.